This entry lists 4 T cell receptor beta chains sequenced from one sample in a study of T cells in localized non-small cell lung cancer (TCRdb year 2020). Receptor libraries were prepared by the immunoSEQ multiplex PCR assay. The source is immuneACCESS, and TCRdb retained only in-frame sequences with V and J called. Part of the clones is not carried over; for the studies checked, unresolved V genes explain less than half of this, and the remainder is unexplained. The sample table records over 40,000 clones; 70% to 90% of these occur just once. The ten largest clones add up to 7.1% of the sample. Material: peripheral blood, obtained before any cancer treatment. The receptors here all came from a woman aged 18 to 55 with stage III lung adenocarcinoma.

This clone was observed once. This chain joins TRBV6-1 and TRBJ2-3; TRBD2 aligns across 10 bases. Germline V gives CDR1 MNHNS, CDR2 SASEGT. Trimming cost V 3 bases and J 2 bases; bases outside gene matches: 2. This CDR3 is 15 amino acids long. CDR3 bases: TGTGCCAGCAGTGAGAGCGGGGGGGACACAGATACGCAGTATTTT. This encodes CASSESGGDTDTQYF.

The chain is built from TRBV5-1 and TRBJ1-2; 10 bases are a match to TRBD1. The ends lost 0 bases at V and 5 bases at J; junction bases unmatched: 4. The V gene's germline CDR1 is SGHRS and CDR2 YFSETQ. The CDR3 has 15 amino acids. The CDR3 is CASSLGQGAVYGYTF. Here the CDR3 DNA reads TGCGCCAGCAGCTTGGGACAGGGGGCGGTTTATGGCTACACCTTC.

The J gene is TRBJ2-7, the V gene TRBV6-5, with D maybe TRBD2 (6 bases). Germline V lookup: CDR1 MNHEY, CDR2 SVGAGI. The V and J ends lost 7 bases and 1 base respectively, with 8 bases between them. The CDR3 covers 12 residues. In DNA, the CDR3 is TGTGCCAGCATGGGGGGATCCTACGAGCAGTACTTC. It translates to CASMGGSYEQYF.

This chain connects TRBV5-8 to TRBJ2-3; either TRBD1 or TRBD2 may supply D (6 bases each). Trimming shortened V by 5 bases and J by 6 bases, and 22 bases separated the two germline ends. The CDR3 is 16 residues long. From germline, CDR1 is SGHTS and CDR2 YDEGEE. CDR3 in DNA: TGTGCCAGCAGTCAGAATCTCAGGCGGAGGGGGGATACGCAGTATTTT. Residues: CASSQNLRRRGDTQYF.